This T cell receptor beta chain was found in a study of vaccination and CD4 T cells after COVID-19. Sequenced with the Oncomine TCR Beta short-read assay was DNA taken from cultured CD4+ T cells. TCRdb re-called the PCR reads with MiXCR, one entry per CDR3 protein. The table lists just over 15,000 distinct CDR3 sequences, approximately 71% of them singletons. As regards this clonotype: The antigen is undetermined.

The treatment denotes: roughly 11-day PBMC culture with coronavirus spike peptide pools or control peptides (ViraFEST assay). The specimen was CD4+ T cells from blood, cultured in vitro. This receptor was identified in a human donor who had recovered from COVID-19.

The CDR3 is CASSLGAGTGGQETQYF. The CDR3 bases are TGTGCCAGCAGCTTGGGGGCGGGGACAGGTGGGCAAGAGACCCAGTACTTC. This chain uses TRBV5-4 with TRBJ2-5, with 8 nucleotides matching TRBD1. Germline assignment: CDR1 SGHNT and CDR2 YYREEE (reference sequence). The junction had 9 bases not matched to a gene; V was cut back by 0 bases and J by 2 bases. There are 17 residues in the CDR3.